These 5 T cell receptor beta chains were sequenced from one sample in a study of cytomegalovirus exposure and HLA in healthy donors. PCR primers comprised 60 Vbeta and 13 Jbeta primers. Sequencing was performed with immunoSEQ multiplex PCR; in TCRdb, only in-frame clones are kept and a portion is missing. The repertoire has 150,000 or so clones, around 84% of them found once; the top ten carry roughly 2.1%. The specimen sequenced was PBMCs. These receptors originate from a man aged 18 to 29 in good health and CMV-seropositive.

The CDR3 DNA reads TGTGCCAGCAGACGGACAGGAAAGAACACTGAAGCTTTCTTT. This translates into CASRRTGKNTEAFF. The chain combines TRBV5-6 with TRBJ1-1; 7 nucleotides match TRBD1. V was pared by 5 bases and J by 1 base, with 5 bases of the junction left unmatched. This CDR3 spans 14 amino acids. Germline V CDR1 and CDR2: SGHDT, YYEEEE.

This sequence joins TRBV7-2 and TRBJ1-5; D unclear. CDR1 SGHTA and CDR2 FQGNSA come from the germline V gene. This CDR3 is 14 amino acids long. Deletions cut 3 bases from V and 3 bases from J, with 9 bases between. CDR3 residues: CASSLQVTNQPQHF. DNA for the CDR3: TGTGCCAGCAGCTTGCAGGTGACCAATCAGCCCCAGCATTTT. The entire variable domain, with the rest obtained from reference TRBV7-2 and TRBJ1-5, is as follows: GAGVSQSPSNKVTEKGKDVELRCDPISGHTALYWYRQSLGQGLEFLIYFQGNSAPDKSGLPSDRFSAERTGGSVSTLTIQRTQQEDSAVYLCASSLQVTNQPQHFGDGTRLSIL.

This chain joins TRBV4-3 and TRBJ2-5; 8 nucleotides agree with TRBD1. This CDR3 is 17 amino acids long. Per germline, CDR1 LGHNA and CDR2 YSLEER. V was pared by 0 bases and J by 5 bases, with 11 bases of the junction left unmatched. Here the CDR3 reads CASSQDYGARGLETQYF. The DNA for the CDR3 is TGCGCCAGCAGCCAAGATTATGGGGCCAGGGGGCTTGAGACCCAGTACTTC.

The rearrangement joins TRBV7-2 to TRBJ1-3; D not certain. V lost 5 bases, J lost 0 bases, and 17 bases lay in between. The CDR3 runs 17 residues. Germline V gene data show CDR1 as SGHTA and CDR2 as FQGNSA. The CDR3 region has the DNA TGTGCCAGCAGCCCCGACTCCGGGGTAAGCTCTGGAAACACCATATATTTT. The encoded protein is CASSPDSGVSSGNTIYF.

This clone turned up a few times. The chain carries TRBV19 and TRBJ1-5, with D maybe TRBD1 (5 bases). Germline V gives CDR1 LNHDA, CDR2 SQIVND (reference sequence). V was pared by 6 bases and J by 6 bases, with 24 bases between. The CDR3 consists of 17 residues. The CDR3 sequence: CASRKPGVGGRSQPQHF. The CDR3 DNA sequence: TGTGCCAGTAGAAAACCCGGCGTGGGGGGGAGAAGTCAGCCCCAGCATTTT.